This T cell receptor beta chain was found in a study of blood T cell repertoires in COVID-19. Study details: Both acute and convalescent COVID-19 samples were obtained from the United States, Italy and Spain.

Sequenced by immunoSEQ multiplex PCR; TCRdb stores in-frame clones only, minus some. The data hold roughly 88,000 clones, with roughly 80% observed a single time. In germline, CDR1 is LGHNA, CDR2 YNFKEQ. This CDR3 comprises 13 residues. Trimming took off 1 base at V and 4 bases at J, with 5 bases between the two ends. The sequenced sample consisted of peripheral blood. The V call is TRBV4-2, the J call TRBJ2-1; possibly TRBD1 for D (5 bases). The clonotype was recovered from a woman aged 80 or over with active or convalescent COVID-19. DNA for the CDR3: TGTGCCAGCAGCCAAGGACAGTACAATGAGCAGTTCTTC. Amino acids: CASSQGQYNEQFF.